The TCR beta chain described here comes from a study of T-cell reconstitution after alpha-beta-depleted transplantation in children. Whole-study results and caveats: Newly produced T cells mostly accounted for T-cell counts and diversity one year post-transplant.

This clonotype occurred many times. Its antigen is currently unknown. Unmatched junction bases numbered 10, after V lost 1 base and J lost 0 bases. Looked up from germline, CDR1 is SQVTM and CDR2 is ANQGSEA. The CDR3 covers 17 residues. Unique molecular identifiers were used in preparing the TCRbeta library. TCRdb re-called the PCR reads through MiXCR, storing one row per CDR3 protein. The sample has some 150,000 distinct CDR3 sequences, 8.8% seen once. The TCR originated in a female patient under 10 years old who had a stem cell transplant for congenital amegakaryocytic thrombocytopenia, so the T cells may come from the graft donor. The starting material was PBMCs, mostly from graft donor cells, obtained 180 days after TCRalphabeta/CD19-depleted stem cell transplant. The V gene is TRBV29-1, the J gene TRBJ1-2; TRBD1 agrees at 8 bases. For the CDR3, the DNA is TGCAGCGTTGAAGGAGGGGCAGGGGGCACTGCTAACTATGGCTACACCTTC. Its protein product is CSVEGGAGGTANYGYTF.